This note documents a single T cell receptor beta chain sequence. Germline-derived CDR1 and CDR2 are MNHNS and SASEGT. CDR3 length: 17 residues. J gave up 16 bases and V 1 base, and 20 bases lay outside the gene matches. The data were taken from a study of blood T cell repertoires in COVID-19. Original processing methods: Amplification from reference gene primers served as the basis for estimated nucleated cell counts. The repertoire was sequenced with immunoSEQ multiplex PCR; TCRdb's copy has only in-frame clones and lacks some. V and J calls and clone size follow that table, whereas D and trimming were derived from the DNA. There are around 200,000 clones in the sample; approximately 81% occur only once, and about 14% lies in the top ten.

The receptor was derived from a woman in her seventies with COVID-19, enrolled during active disease. Sequencing was done on a sample of peripheral blood. The chain combines TRBV6-1 with TRBJ2-1; 9 nucleotides match TRBD2. CDR3 DNA: TGTGCCAGCAGTGAAGTGGAGGGGGGACTAGCAAGCTCGCGGCAATTCTTC. It yields the protein CASSEVEGGLASSRQFF.